The 17 T cell receptor beta chains listed next were all sequenced from one sample in a study of vaccination effects on CD4 cells after COVID-19 (dated 2022 in TCRdb). In the ViraFEST assay, PBMC were stimulated with viral peptide pools, and antigen-specific CD4+ T cell clonotypes were then identified by expansion using TCR sequencing. After around ten days of culture, CD4+ T cells were isolated with the EasySep CD4+ T cell isolation kit. Participants received two doses of either the BNT162b2 or the mRNA-1273 mRNA SARS-CoV-2 vaccine. The antigens these receptors bind are not known. The library was built by means of the immunoSEQ multiplex PCR assay. Sourced from immuneACCESS, this table was stored by TCRdb with only in-frame sequences that have V and J called. A share of the clones is absent; for the studies checked, an unresolved V gene accounts for under half, and the remainder has no known explanation. The sample table shows tens of thousands of clones, and over 70% are seen once. The top ten hold approximately 1.2% of the sample.

Sequencing was performed on CD4+ T cells from PBMCs cultured with HCoV-229E spike peptides, taken after COVID-19 vaccination. Taken with the paper, the label for cell subset or site translates to: HCoV-229E spike overlapping peptide pool stimulation. All receptors come from a human donor who received a COVID-19 vaccine.

This chain connects TRBV4-3 to TRBJ2-3; 9 bases line up with TRBD2. CDR1 LGHNA and CDR2 YSLEER come from the germline V gene. Trimming took 0 bases from V and 4 from J; bases not matched to a gene: 5. The CDR3 is 16 amino acids. The CDR3: CASSQEGGGASDTQYF. CDR3 DNA sequence: TGCGCCAGCAGCCAAGAAGGCGGGGGGGCCTCAGATACGCAGTATTTT.

The V call is TRBV25-1, the J call TRBJ1-1; D is ambiguous. Deletions cut 2 bases from V and 10 bases from J, with 17 bases between. Looked up from germline, CDR1 is MGHDK and CDR2 is SYGVNS. This CDR3 has 14 amino acids. CDR3 protein: CASSEEGWRARAFF. CDR3 nucleotides: TGTGCCAGCAGTGAAGAGGGTTGGAGAGCGCGAGCTTTCTTT.

The chain employs TRBV2 and TRBJ1-1; D unresolved. The CDR3 contains 14 residues. Looked up from germline, CDR1 is SNHLY and CDR2 is FYNNEI. The ends were cut back, 1 base at V and 8 bases at J, with 14 bases in the middle. CDR3 sequence: CASSEDGPVLEAFF. CDR3 sequence (DNA): TGTGCCAGCAGTGAAGACGGCCCCGTACTCGAAGCTTTCTTT.

V usage is TRBV4-3 and J usage is TRBJ2-1; 13 bases are a match to TRBD2. Trimming removed 3 bases from V and 3 bases from J; junction bases left unmatched: 2. The CDR3 covers 16 residues. Germline assignment: CDR1 LGHNA and CDR2 YSLEER. This CDR3 is CASSQGLAGLYNEQFF. For the CDR3, the DNA is TGCGCCAGCAGCCAGGGACTAGCGGGGCTCTACAATGAGCAGTTCTTC.

The V and J genes are TRBV7-3 and TRBJ2-2, with D hard to call. Trimming shortened V by 1 base and J by 1 base, and 4 bases separated the two germline ends. Per germline, CDR1 SGHTA and CDR2 FQGTGA. The CDR3 has 14 residues. CDR3 amino acids: CASSLSVNTGELFF. CDR3 DNA sequence: TGTGCCAGCAGCTTAAGTGTGAACACCGGGGAGCTGTTTTTT.

The CDR3 here is CASSRVSLSYNEQFF. CDR3 coding DNA: TGTGCCAGTAGCAGGGTTAGCCTCTCCTACAATGAGCAGTTCTTC. The chain uses TRBV19 and TRBJ2-1; a weak D match, TRBD1 (5 bases). CDR3 length: 15 residues. Germline assignment: CDR1 LNHDA and CDR2 SQIVND (reference sequence). V dropped 6 bases and J dropped 0 bases, with 12 bases sitting between them.

The rearrangement joins TRBV18 to TRBJ2-1; TRBD2 might be the D (6 bases). In germline, CDR1 is KGHSH, CDR2 LQKENI. The CDR3 is made up of 18 amino acids. Trimming cost V 3 bases and J 2 bases, with 20 bases left between them. CDR3 amino acids: CASSPLGGRTNTYNEQFF. The DNA for the CDR3 is TGTGCCAGCTCACCCCTAGGTGGGAGGACGAATACCTACAATGAGCAGTTCTTC. Filled out from reference TRBV18 and TRBJ2-1, the complete variable domain reads NAGVMQNPRHLVRRRGQEARLRCSPMKGHSHVYWYRQLPEEGLKFMVYLQKENIIDESGMPKERFSAEFPKEGPSILRIQQVVRGDSAAYFCASSPLGGRTNTYNEQFFGPGTRLTVL.

This clone was counted a single time. This rearrangement joins TRBV5-6 to TRBJ1-1; no definite D call. The CDR3 totals 17 residues. V shed 0 bases and J shed 4 bases, with 19 bases lying between them. From germline, CDR1 is SGHDT and CDR2 YYEEEE. DNA of the CDR3: TGTGCCAGCAGCTTGGTGTATTCAGAGTTAGCGGGCACTGAAGCTTTCTTT. Translation gives CASSLVYSELAGTEAFF.

Of note for this clone: Other DNA variants within this sample encode the same CDR3. V is TRBV6-2 or TRBV6-3 and J is TRBJ2-6; no reliable D call. V dropped 3 bases and J dropped 0 bases, with 6 bases sitting between them. The CDR3 length is 15 residues. The germline gives CDR1 MNHEY, CDR2 SVGEGT. The CDR3 DNA follows: TGTGCCAGCAGTTATCCGAGCTCTGGGGCCAACGTCCTGACTTTC. It encodes CASSYPSSGANVLTF.

The chain joins TRBV5-1 to TRBJ2-2, with 9 bases matching TRBD2. Germline CDR1 and CDR2: SGHRS and YFSETQ. The ends lost 4 bases at V and 3 bases at J; junction bases unmatched: 4. The CDR3 consists of 15 residues. This chain's CDR3 is CASSHGTSYTGELFF. The CDR3 coding sequence is TGCGCCAGCAGCCACGGGACTAGCTACACCGGGGAGCTGTTTTTT.

V usage is TRBV27 and J usage is TRBJ2-3; D uncertain. The CDR3 consists of 14 residues. The germline V gene has CDR1 MNHEY and CDR2 SMNVEV (reference sequence). V gave up 6 bases and J gave up 8 bases, with 18 bases separating them. The CDR3 nucleotides are TGTGCCAGCAGCCGATCCCCTTCGAACCTTACGCAGTATTTT. It is translated as CASSRSPSNLTQYF.

The chain is built from TRBV30 and TRBJ2-3; D gene uncertain. The ends were cut back, 0 bases at V and 0 bases at J, with 7 bases in the middle. This CDR3 has 14 residues. Germline V gene sequence: CDR1 GTSNPN, CDR2 SVGIG (reference sequence). The CDR3 region has the DNA TGTGCCTGGAGTGTACAGATAAGCACAGATACGCAGTATTTT. Translated, it gives CAWSVQISTDTQYF.

The V call is TRBV7-9, the J call TRBJ2-3; 7 bases match TRBD1. V was clipped by 5 bases and J by 1 base; unmatched bases: 9. Germline CDR1 and CDR2: SEHNR and FQNEAQ (reference sequence). The CDR3 covers 16 residues. DNA of the CDR3: TGTGCCAGCAGCCTCCCTTCAGGGGGACGCACAGATACGCAGTATTTT. It codes for CASSLPSGGRTDTQYF. Using reference TRBV7-9 and TRBJ2-3 for the parts outside the CDR3, the full variable domain is DTGVSQNPRHKITKRGQNVTFRCDPISEHNRLYWYRQTLGQGPEFLTYFQNEAQLEKSRLLSDRFSAERPKGSFSTLEIQRTEQGDSAMYLCASSLPSGGRTDTQYFGPGTRLTVL.

This sequence joins TRBV4-1 and TRBJ1-2, with 12 bases matching TRBD1. With V trimmed by 8 bases and J by 6 bases, 4 bases remained unmatched. The CDR3 is 13 residues long. In germline, CDR1 is MGHRA, CDR2 YSYEKL. The CDR3 sequence: CASRGTGGNGYTF. CDR3 bases: TGCGCCAGCCGCGGGACAGGGGGCAATGGCTACACCTTC.

The V call is TRBV3-1 (or the pseudogene TRBV3-2), the J call TRBJ1-5, with D hard to call. V was shortened by 4 bases and J by 4 bases, with 8 bases between the two germline ends. CDR1 LGHDT and CDR2 YNNKEL come from the germline V gene (reference sequence). The CDR3 is made up of 13 amino acids. The CDR3, as DNA: TGTGCCAGCAGCCTAGCTGGGAATCAGCCCCAGCATTTT. This sequence encodes CASSLAGNQPQHF.

The DNA for the CDR3 is TGTGCCAGCAGGGGGGCAGGGGGCTGGAAGAACATTCAGTACTTC. Its translation: CASRGAGGWKNIQYF. The chain joins TRBV6-5 to TRBJ2-4, with TRBD1 matching 8 bases. The CDR3 contains 15 residues. The ends lost 6 bases at V and 7 bases at J; junction bases unmatched: 11. Per germline, CDR1 MNHEY and CDR2 SVGAGI.

This rearrangement joins TRBV5-5 to TRBJ2-5; a weak D match, TRBD2 (5 bases). The CDR3 length is 14 residues. Deletions cut 4 bases from V and 4 bases from J, with 14 bases between. Germline assignment: CDR1 SGHKS and CDR2 YYEKEE (reference sequence). CDR3 residues: CASSRPTGSETQYF. The CDR3 DNA is TGTGCCAGCAGCCGACCGACGGGGTCAGAGACCCAGTACTTC.